The source of this T cell receptor beta chain is a study of identical twins. The germline V gene has CDR1 SGHTA and CDR2 FQGNSA. The CDR3 runs 14 residues. V was pared by 0 bases and J by 5 bases, with 8 bases between. From the 5' RACE reads, TCRdb called clonotypes with MiXCR, one entry per CDR3 protein. The sample holds 1.5 million to 2 million distinct CDR3 sequences, around 29% seen once. The origin of this receptor is a newborn girl in good health. This chain links TRBV7-2 with TRBJ2-1, with D maybe TRBD1 (6 bases). The sequenced material came from cord blood. CDR3 DNA sequence: TGTGCCAGCAGCTTAGCCACAGGGAACAATGAGCAGTTCTTC. This gives the protein CASSLATGNNEQFF.